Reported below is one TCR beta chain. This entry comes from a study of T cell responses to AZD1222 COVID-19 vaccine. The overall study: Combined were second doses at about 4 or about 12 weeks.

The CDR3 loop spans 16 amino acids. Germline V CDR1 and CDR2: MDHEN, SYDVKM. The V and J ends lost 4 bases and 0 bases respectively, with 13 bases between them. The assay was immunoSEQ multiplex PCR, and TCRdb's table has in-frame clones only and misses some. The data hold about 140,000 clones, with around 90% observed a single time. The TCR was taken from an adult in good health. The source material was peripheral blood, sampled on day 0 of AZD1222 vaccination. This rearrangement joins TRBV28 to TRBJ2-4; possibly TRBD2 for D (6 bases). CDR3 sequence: CASSSGTDLAKNIQYF. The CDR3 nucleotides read TGTGCCAGCAGTTCGGGGACTGACCTAGCCAAAAACATTCAGTACTTC.